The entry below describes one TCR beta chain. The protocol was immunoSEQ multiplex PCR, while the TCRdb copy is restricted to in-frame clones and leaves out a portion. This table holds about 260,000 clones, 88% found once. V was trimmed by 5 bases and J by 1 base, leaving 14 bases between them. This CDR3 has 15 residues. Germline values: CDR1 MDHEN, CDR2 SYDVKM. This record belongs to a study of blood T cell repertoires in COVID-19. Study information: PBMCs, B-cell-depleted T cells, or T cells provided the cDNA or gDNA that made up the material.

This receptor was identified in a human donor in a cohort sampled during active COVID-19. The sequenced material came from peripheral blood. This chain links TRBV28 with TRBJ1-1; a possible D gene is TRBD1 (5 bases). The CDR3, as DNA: TGTGCCAGCAGTCCTCCCGGGACTTCGAACACTGAAGCTTTCTTT. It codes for CASSPPGTSNTEAFF.